This record covers a single T cell receptor (beta chain). Its antigen is unidentified. Mismatch with germline at one junction end may stem from a read error. The length of the CDR3 is 14 residues. The V gene's germline CDR1 is MNHEY and CDR2 SVGAGI. Three rounds of nested PCR, following a modified ARM-PCR protocol, produced the TCRbeta library. One entry per CDR3 protein, called by TCRdb with MiXCR from the multiplex PCR reads. This table holds over 80,000 distinct CDR3 sequences, 80% found once. These data belong to a study of tumor and adjacent non-tumor tissue in lung cancer. Study observations and caveats: Normal lung showed higher cumulative top 100 clone frequency than tumor. Patients with more diverse tumor TCRs had worse survival. Significantly higher TCR diversity was found in tumor than normal lung.

This sample's RNA came from whole unsorted tissue. Distant lung tissue was collected more than 3 cm away from the tumor edge. Newly diagnosed lung cancer patients had thoracic surgery in China, August–late 2014, without prior chemotherapy. This receptor was identified in a man in his fifties or sixties with small cell lung cancer. The sequenced sample consisted of distant non-tumor lung tissue. This chain joins TRBV6-5 and TRBJ1-4; D unresolved. The CDR3 loop is CASSYSYNNEQLFF. The CDR3 region has the DNA TGTGCCAGCAGTTACTCGTACAACAATGAACAACTGTTTTTT.